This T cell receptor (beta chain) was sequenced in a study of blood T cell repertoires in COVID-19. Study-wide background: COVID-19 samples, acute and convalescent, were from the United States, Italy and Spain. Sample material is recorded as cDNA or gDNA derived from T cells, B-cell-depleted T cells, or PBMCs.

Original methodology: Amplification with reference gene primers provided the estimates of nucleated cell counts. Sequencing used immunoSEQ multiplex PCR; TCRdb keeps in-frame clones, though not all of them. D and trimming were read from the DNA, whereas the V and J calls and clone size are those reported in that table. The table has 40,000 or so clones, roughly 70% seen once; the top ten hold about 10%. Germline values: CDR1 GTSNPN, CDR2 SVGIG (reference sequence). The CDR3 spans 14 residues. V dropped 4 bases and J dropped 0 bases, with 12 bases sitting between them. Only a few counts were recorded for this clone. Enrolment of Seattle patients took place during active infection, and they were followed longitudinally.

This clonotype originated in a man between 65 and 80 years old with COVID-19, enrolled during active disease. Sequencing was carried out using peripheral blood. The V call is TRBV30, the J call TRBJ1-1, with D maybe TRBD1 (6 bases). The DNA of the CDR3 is TGTGCCTGGAAACGGACAGATATGAACACTGAAGCTTTCTTT. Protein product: CAWKRTDMNTEAFF.